A selection of T cell receptor beta chains follows, all from one sample in a study of immune cell composition in non-small cell lung cancer. Assay used: immunoSEQ multiplex PCR; TCRdb lists only in-frame clones, some missing. The sample has 2,000 to 2,500 clones, more than 70% seen once. Source material: lung tumor tissue. The receptors were sampled from a human donor with non-small cell lung cancer. Both conserved end residues are part of each CDR3. The order of the fields is V gene, J gene, clone size, D gene, CDR3 protein. The D gene is left open where the match is weak. Clone size is not always given. Where it is, it says once, few, many or a class for expanded clones.

V: TRBV18; J: TRBJ2-7; size: -; D: TRBD1; CDR3: CASSPGTGGEQYF
V: TRBV6-5; J: TRBJ1-3; size: -; D: -; CDR3: CASSPQGISGNTIYF
V: TRBV5-1; J: TRBJ2-7; size: -; D: -; CDR3: CASSRGGSSYEQYF
V: TRBV5-5; J: TRBJ2-6; size: -; D: -; CDR3: CASSFGDSGANVLTF
V: TRBV10-2; J: TRBJ2-7; size: -; D: -; CDR3: CASSESAGARYEQYF
V: TRBV21-1; J: TRBJ2-7; size: -; D: -; CDR3: CASSKRGWEQYF
V: TRBV2; J: TRBJ2-1; size: -; D: TRBD2; CDR3: CASSLQGGGSYDEQFF
V: TRBV11-2; J: TRBJ2-1; size: -; D: TRBD2; CDR3: CASSLREAGGTNEQFF
V: TRBV7-8; J: TRBJ1-4; size: -; D: -; CDR3: CASSLNREKLFF
V: TRBV20-1; J: TRBJ2-5; size: -; D: -; CDR3: CSALNGETQYF
V: TRBV6-5; J: TRBJ2-1; size: -; D: -; CDR3: CASSTTNYYNEQFF
V: TRBV11-2; J: TRBJ1-5; size: -; D: -; CDR3: CASSLGGQPQHF
V: TRBV7-2; J: TRBJ2-5; size: -; D: TRBD2; CDR3: CASSLGTSGGRETQYF
V: TRBV5-1; J: TRBJ1-4; size: -; D: -; CDR3: CASSESGATNEKLFF
V: TRBV18; J: TRBJ1-5; size: few; D: -; CDR3: CASFGDNQPQHF
V: TRBV7-2; J: TRBJ1-3; size: -; D: -; CDR3: CASSFLMEGNTIYF
V: TRBV25-1; J: TRBJ1-1; size: few; D: TRBD1; CDR3: CASTAGTGMAFF
V: TRBV14; J: TRBJ2-3; size: -; D: TRBD2; CDR3: CASSQVVRSGGTDTQYF
V: TRBV5-4; J: TRBJ2-1; size: -; D: -; CDR3: CASSGKEGADNEQFF
V: TRBV5-6; J: TRBJ2-1; size: -; D: -; CDR3: CASSLLAGPWNEQFF
V: TRBV10-1; J: TRBJ2-2; size: medium-sized; D: -; CDR3: CASRAEEGTNTGELFF
V: TRBV28; J: TRBJ1-4; size: few; D: -; CDR3: CASSPPPGFEKLFF
V: TRBV4-3; J: TRBJ2-1; size: few; D: TRBD2; CDR3: CASSQDPASGGYNEQFF
V: TRBV4-2; J: TRBJ2-1; size: -; D: -; CDR3: CASSQDGTQSNEQFF
V: TRBV5-1; J: TRBJ1-1; size: medium-sized; D: -; CDR3: CASSLDTNTEAFF
V: TRBV6-6; J: TRBJ1-1; size: -; D: TRBD1; CDR3: CASERPGQRNTEAFF
V: TRBV5-1; J: TRBJ2-3; size: -; D: TRBD2; CDR3: CASSSGGSVNTDTQYF
V: TRBV28; J: TRBJ2-1; size: once; D: -; CDR3: CASSVQGGYNEQFF
V: TRBV11-2; J: TRBJ2-2; size: few; D: TRBD1; CDR3: CASSLVLRGRTGELFF
V: TRBV6-1; J: TRBJ2-7; size: -; D: TRBD2; CDR3: CASQLWGGKAYEQYF
V: TRBV5-5; J: TRBJ2-7; size: once; D: TRBD2; CDR3: CASSRLAGVYEQYF
V: TRBV2; J: TRBJ2-5; size: -; D: TRBD2; CDR3: CASTGASGGAGETQYF
V: TRBV19; J: TRBJ1-2; size: -; D: -; CDR3: CASSVQDFYGYTF
V: TRBV29-1; J: TRBJ2-7; size: -; D: -; CDR3: CSVRRTDEQYF
V: TRBV6-4; J: -; size: -; D: TRBD2; CDR3: CASSGTSYEQYF
V: TRBV4-1; J: TRBJ2-5; size: -; D: TRBD1; CDR3: CASSQEPGQVRGTQYF
V: TRBV11-1; J: TRBJ1-2; size: -; D: TRBD1; CDR3: CASSQDRGNYGYTF
V: TRBV5-6; J: TRBJ2-3; size: -; D: TRBD2; CDR3: CASSWGGGATDTQYF
V: TRBV9; J: TRBJ2-2; size: once; D: -; CDR3: CASSVDLGAGELFF
V: TRBV5-4; J: TRBJ2-1; size: once; D: -; CDR3: CASSLPTRENEQFF
V: TRBV5-1; J: TRBJ1-4; size: -; D: -; CDR3: CASSLGTEGEKLFF
V: TRBV11-3; J: TRBJ2-1; size: -; D: TRBD2; CDR3: CASSLESGNGLRRAFF
V: TRBV2; J: TRBJ2-1; size: once; D: TRBD2; CDR3: CASSEASGRNEQFF
V: TRBV7-2; J: TRBJ1-2; size: -; D: TRBD1; CDR3: CASSLGRQGISGYTF
V: TRBV6-6; J: TRBJ2-7; size: once; D: -; CDR3: CASSYSPSRPEQYF
V: TRBV2; J: TRBJ1-1; size: -; D: TRBD1; CDR3: CASSLSYMGDRRTEAFF